This T cell receptor beta chain was sequenced for a study of Graves' ophthalmopathy and Graves' hyperthyroidism. A roughly 9.7 ml volume of fresh peripheral blood provided the PBMCs. This clonotype was observed many times. Scientists amplified the TCR beta CDR3 regions from RNA transcripts. The authors performed first-round RT-PCR with HTBI primers and then a second-round multiplex PCR. TCRdb processed the multiplex PCR reads anew with MiXCR; each CDR3 protein has one entry. The sample has about 210,000 distinct CDR3 sequences; about 32% are singletons. V lost 11 bases, J lost 3 bases, and 16 bases lay in between. This CDR3 has 13 residues.

The receptor was derived from a man aged 50 to 60 with Graves' ophthalmopathy. Specimen: peripheral blood. This chain links TRBV12-3 or TRBV12-4 with TRBJ1-1; D may be TRBD1 (6 bases). The CDR3 region is CASTGGLHTEAFF. The CDR3, as DNA: TGTGCCTCCACGGGGGGGCTGCACACTGAAGCTTTCTTT.